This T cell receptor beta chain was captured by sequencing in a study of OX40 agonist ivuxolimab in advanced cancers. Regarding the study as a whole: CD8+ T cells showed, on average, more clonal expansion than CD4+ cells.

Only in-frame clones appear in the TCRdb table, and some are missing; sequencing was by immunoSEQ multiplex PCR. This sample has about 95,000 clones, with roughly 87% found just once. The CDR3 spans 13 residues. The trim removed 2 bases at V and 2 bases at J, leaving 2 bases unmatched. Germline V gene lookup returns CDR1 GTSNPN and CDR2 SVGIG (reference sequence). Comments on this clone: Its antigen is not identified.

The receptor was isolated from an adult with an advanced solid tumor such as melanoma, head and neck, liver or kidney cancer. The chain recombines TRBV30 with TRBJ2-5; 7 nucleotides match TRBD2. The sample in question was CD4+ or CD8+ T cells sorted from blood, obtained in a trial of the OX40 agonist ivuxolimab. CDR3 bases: TGTGCCTGGAGTCGGGGGGAACAAGAGACCCAGTACTTC. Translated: CAWSRGEQETQYF.